One sample yielded the 23 T cell receptor beta chains listed below, sequenced in a study of T cells in Graves' hyperthyroidism and ophthalmopathy. Amplified TCR beta CDR3 regions derived from RNA transcripts. A first-round RT-PCR of the TCR CDR3 used the HTBI primer set. MiXCR was run by TCRdb on the multiplex PCR reads, yielding one entry per CDR3 protein. The data show about 720,000 distinct CDR3 sequences, around 17% seen once. Sequences were obtained from blood. All receptors come from a young man with Graves' hyperthyroidism.

As to this clonotype: A junction end diverges from the germline sequence, so it may reflect a read error. This chain links TRBV6-1 with TRBJ2-5; 12 bases line up with TRBD2. The germline V gene has CDR1 MNHNS and CDR2 SASEGT. CDR3 size: 16 residues. The CDR3 nucleotides read TGTGCCAACAGTCCGAGACTAGCGGGAGCTGGGAAGACCCAGTACTTC. This translates into CANSPRLAGAGKTQYF.

The CDR3 bases are TGCAGCGTTGAAGATCGGCGGCAGGGGACAGATACGCAGTATTTT. Its translation: CSVEDRRQGTDTQYF. The chain has TRBV29-1 and TRBJ2-3; possible D gene TRBD1, 6 bases. The CDR3 totals 15 residues. CDR1 and CDR2 (germline): SQVTM, ANQGSEA. The V end was cut by 0 bases, the J end by 3 bases, with 13 bases between.

This clonotype has at least ten counts. The chain couples TRBV9 to TRBJ2-3, with D perhaps being TRBD1 or TRBD2 (5 bases each). V gave up 6 bases and J gave up 5 bases, with 19 bases separating them. Germline V gene sequence: CDR1 SGDLS, CDR2 YYNGEE. The CDR3 length is 15 residues. DNA for the CDR3: TGTGCCAGCACCCGAAACCCCTCAGGGAGAGATACGCAGTATTTT. This codes for CASTRNPSGRDTQYF.

In this sample, this clonotype turned up many times. The rearrangement joins TRBV6-5 to TRBJ2-1; D may correspond to TRBD1 or TRBD2 (5 bases each). CDR3 length equals 15 residues. Germline V gene data show CDR1 as MNHEY and CDR2 as SVGAGI. The V end lost 2 bases, the J end lost 5 bases, and 13 bases lay between the germline ends. The CDR3 DNA reads as TGTGCCAGCAGTTACGCCGGGACCTACAACAATGAGCAGTTCTTC. Translation gives CASSYAGTYNNEQFF.

This clonotype has only a few counts. The chain is built from TRBV7-9 and TRBJ2-7, with D perhaps TRBD1 or TRBD2 (5 bases each). Germline assignment: CDR1 SEHNR and CDR2 FQNEAQ (reference sequence). This CDR3 region has 14 residues. V was clipped by 5 bases and J by 3 bases, with 14 bases between them. CDR3: CASSRGRGDYEQYF. CDR3 sequence (DNA): TGTGCCAGCAGCCGGGGTCGAGGGGACTACGAGCAGTACTTC.

CDR3 amino acids: CASSYSRGRGEKLFF. The CDR3 DNA follows: TGTGCCAGCAGTTACTCGAGAGGGCGCGGTGAAAAACTGTTTTTT. This sequence joins TRBV6-6 and TRBJ1-4, with no clear D. The length of the CDR3 is 15 residues. The V end was cut by 0 bases, the J end by 7 bases, with 12 bases between. In germline, CDR1 is MNHNY, CDR2 SVGAGI (reference sequence).

This clonotype was counted a few times. The chain recombines TRBV7-2 with TRBJ1-6; 9 bases fit TRBD1. With 1 base clipped from V and 16 bases from J, the junction kept 2 bases outside the gene matches. From germline, CDR1 is SGHTA and CDR2 FQGNSA. The CDR3 contains 12 residues. The CDR3 protein is CASSLVGQGLHF. In DNA, the CDR3 is TGTGCCAGCAGCTTAGTTGGACAGGGGCTCCACTTT.

This clonotype was seen repeatedly, ten times or more. The CDR3 loop reads CAWTPGVGTDTQYF. The CDR3, as DNA: TGTGCCTGGACCCCGGGCGTCGGCACAGATACGCAGTATTTT. The chain combines TRBV30 with TRBJ2-3; no firm D call. V shed 4 bases and J shed 1 base, with 12 bases lying between them. CDR1 and CDR2 from the germline V gene are GTSNPN and SVGIG (reference sequence). The CDR3 runs 14 residues. Drawing the rest from reference TRBV30 and TRBJ2-3, the complete variable domain is SQTIHQWPATLVQPVGSPLSLECTVEGTSNPNLYWYRQAAGRGLQLLFYSVGIGQISSEVPQNLSASRPQDRQFILSSKKLLLSDSGFYLCAWTPGVGTDTQYFGPGTRLTVL.

This chain uses TRBV9 with TRBJ2-1, with TRBD2 matching over 10 bases. J was trimmed by 6 bases and V by 0 bases; bases with no gene match: 6. The CDR3 spans 16 residues. In germline, CDR1 is SGDLS, CDR2 YYNGEE. The CDR3 spells CASSVVPSGRANEQFF. The CDR3 nucleotides are TGTGCCAGCAGCGTAGTTCCCAGCGGGAGGGCCAATGAGCAGTTCTTC. The full variable domain, rest sourced from reference TRBV9 and TRBJ2-1, is DSGVTQTPKHLITATGQRVTLRCSPRSGDLSVYWYQQSLDQGLQFLIQYYNGEERAKGNILERFSAQQFPDLHSELNLSSLELGDSALYFCASSVVPSGRANEQFFGPGTRLTVL.

The chain has TRBV7-9 and TRBJ2-1; no definite D call. Trimming removed 3 bases at V and 10 bases at J, with 13 bases between. The CDR3 contains 13 residues. Germline assignment: CDR1 SEHNR and CDR2 FQNEAQ (reference sequence). The CDR3 here is CASSFRTPREQFF. DNA for the CDR3: TGTGCCAGCAGCTTTCGGACCCCTCGCGAGCAGTTCTTC.

This clonotype showed up many times. The V gene is TRBV7-9, the J gene TRBJ2-7; 7 nucleotides agree with TRBD2. The CDR3 has 15 amino acids. Losses at the gene ends were 1 base for V and 5 bases for J; bases not matched to a gene: 8. In germline, CDR1 is SEHNR, CDR2 FQNEAQ (reference sequence). The CDR3 coding sequence is TGTGCCAGCAGCTTAGGGATGGGGACTACTCACGAGCAGTACTTC. This sequence encodes CASSLGMGTTHEQYF.

In this sample, this clonotype turned up many times. This chain uses TRBV15 with TRBJ2-5, with 10 positions matching TRBD2. Germline V gene sequence: CDR1 LNHNV, CDR2 YYDKDF (reference sequence). This CDR3 is 17 amino acids long. V trimming: 0 bases; J trimming: 5 bases; junction bases outside the gene matches: 9. The CDR3 here is CATSRDTSVSGRETQYF. The CDR3 bases are TGTGCCACCAGCAGAGATACGTCGGTTAGCGGGAGGGAGACCCAGTACTTC. Using reference TRBV15 and TRBJ2-5 for the parts outside the CDR3, the full variable domain is DAMVIQNPRYQVTQFGKPVTLSCSQTLNHNVMYWYQQKSSQAPKLLFHYYDKDFNNEADTPDNFQSRRPNTSFCFLDIRSPGLGDTAMYLCATSRDTSVSGRETQYFGPGTRLLVL.

This clonotype was picked up many times. The gene calls are TRBV10-3 and TRBJ2-3; D uncertain. Germline V gene lookup returns CDR1 ENHRY and CDR2 SYGVKD. Trimming stripped 3 bases from V and 3 bases from J, with 10 bases between. This CDR3 contains 14 residues. The CDR3 loop is CAISEVRGTDTQYF. The DNA of the CDR3 is TGTGCCATCAGTGAAGTACGCGGTACAGATACGCAGTATTTT.

The chain has TRBV12-3 or TRBV12-4 and TRBJ1-1; possible D gene TRBD1, 5 bases. V was cut by 1 base and J by 11 bases, with 14 bases left in between. The CDR3 length is 13 residues. In DNA form, the CDR3 reads TGTGCCAGCAGTTTAGGGACACCCACCGACGCTTTCTTT. This sequence encodes CASSLGTPTDAFF.

The chain carries TRBV28 and TRBJ2-5; 9 bases match TRBD2. The V gene end was trimmed by 0 bases and the J gene end by 2 bases; junction bases not matched to a gene: 4. The CDR3 sequence is 16 residues long. Germline V CDR1 and CDR2: MDHEN, SYDVKM. CDR3 sequence (DNA): TGTGCCAGCAGTTTATGGGGTAGCGGGGGACAAGAGACCCAGTACTTC. Amino acid sequence: CASSLWGSGGQETQYF.

Here the CDR3 reads CASSAPGSETQYF. CDR3 nucleotide sequence: TGTGCCAGCTCCGCCCCCGGGAGTGAGACCCAGTACTTC. The rearrangement links TRBV18 to TRBJ2-5; the D gene is possibly TRBD2 (6 bases). The V gene lost 6 bases and the J gene lost 5 bases, with 13 bases spanning the gap. Per the germline V gene, CDR1 is KGHSH and CDR2 is LQKENI. The CDR3 totals 13 residues.

This clonotype was detected ten times or more. The V gene is TRBV20-1, the J gene TRBJ1-1; 8 positions match TRBD1. V shed 6 bases, J shed 1 base, and the junction held 7 bases outside the gene matches. The CDR3 sequence is 14 residues long. Germline CDR1 DFQATT, CDR2 SNEGSKA (reference sequence). The CDR3 here is CSARDRGRNTEAFF. DNA for the CDR3: TGCAGTGCGCGTGACAGGGGACGGAACACTGAAGCTTTCTTT.

Many counts were recorded for this clonotype. J is TRBJ1-5 and V is TRBV20-1, with 7 bases that match TRBD1. Germline lookup yields CDR1 DFQATT and CDR2 SNEGSKA (reference sequence). This CDR3 is 14 amino acids long. V lost 3 bases, J lost 3 bases, and 5 bases stayed unmatched. In DNA, the CDR3 is TGCAGTGCTAGCCCTGACAGGGTCAATCAGCCCCAGCATTTT. It yields the protein CSASPDRVNQPQHF.

This chain connects TRBV19 to TRBJ1-5; D remains unclear. V lost 7 bases, J lost 5 bases, and 3 bases lay in between. The CDR3 is 10 amino acids. The germline V gene has CDR1 LNHDA and CDR2 SQIVND (reference sequence). CDR3 sequence reads: CASKDQPQHF. CDR3 DNA: TGTGCCAGTAAAGATCAGCCCCAGCATTTT.

A few counts support this clonotype. V usage is TRBV12-3 or TRBV12-4 and J usage is TRBJ1-1, with unresolved D. The CDR3 extends over 13 amino acids. V lost 10 bases and J lost 0, with 12 bases in between. The CDR3 bases are TGTGCCATCTTAGAGGGAATGAACACTGAAGCTTTCTTT. Translated, it gives CAILEGMNTEAFF.

This chain joins TRBV14 and TRBJ1-1; D is unresolved. Between the trimmed V and J ends, which lost 6 bases and 4 bases, there was a span of 18 bases. Germline assignment: CDR1 SGHDN and CDR2 FVKESK. There are 15 residues in the CDR3. The CDR3 spells CASRIMGSRSTEAFF. CDR3 sequence (DNA): TGTGCCAGCAGAATTATGGGGAGCCGAAGCACTGAAGCTTTCTTT.

The gene calls are TRBV20-1 and TRBJ2-7, with TRBD2 identical over 9 bases. Per the germline V gene, CDR1 is DFQATT and CDR2 is SNEGSKA (reference sequence). The V gene end was trimmed by 0 bases and the J gene end by 2 bases; junction bases not matched to a gene: 11. This CDR3 has 17 amino acids. CDR3 in DNA: TGCAGTGCTAGAGATCTAGCGGGGACTAGCTGGGCCTACGAGCAGTACTTC. Translating gives CSARDLAGTSWAYEQYF.

This chain joins TRBV25-1 and TRBJ2-5, with TRBD1 matching over 10 bases. Germline CDR1 is MGHDK and CDR2 is SYGVNS. Losses at the gene ends were 6 bases for V and 3 bases for J; bases not matched to a gene: 10. The CDR3 sequence is 16 residues long. Here the CDR3 DNA reads TGTGCCAGCAGGCCCCCCCCCGGGACAGGGGAAGAGACCCAGTACTTC. Translation gives CASRPPPGTGEETQYF.